Below, one T cell receptor beta chain is given with its context. The antigen remains undetermined. The CDR3 loop spans 14 amino acids. CDR1 is GTSNPN, CDR2 SVGIG, per germline (reference sequence). The PCR contained 60 Vbeta and 13 Jbeta primers. Data came from immunoSEQ multiplex PCR; TCRdb stores just in-frame clones and leaves some out. Of approximately 70,000 clones listed, 60% to 75% were seen once; the top ten hold around 10%. The record originates from a study of cytomegalovirus exposure and HLA in healthy donors. Study-wide points: The study labeled approximately 150 TCR beta chains cytomegalovirus-associated.

This sequence was found in a woman aged 55 to 70 in good health and CMV-seropositive. The sequencing input was PBMCs. The gene calls are TRBV30 and TRBJ2-5; 7 bases fit TRBD2. TRBJ2-7 matches the DNA end more closely, so the J call is doubtful. The DNA for the CDR3 is TGTGCCTGGAGTCACGAGCGGGGCACCTACGAGCAGTACTTC. Its translation: CAWSHERGTYEQYF.